The 9 T cell receptor beta chains below were found in one sample sequenced in a study of blood T cell repertoires in COVID-19. Sequenced by immunoSEQ multiplex PCR; TCRdb stores in-frame clones only, minus some. The sample has some 270,000 clones, roughly 88% seen once; the top ten hold 0.85% to 0.9%. Input material: peripheral blood. These receptors all come from a human donor with COVID-19, enrolled during active disease. The donor label of this sample is uncertain.

The rearrangement uses TRBV5-4 and TRBJ2-2; 7 bases line up with TRBD1. This CDR3 is 16 amino acids long. J lost 6 bases, V lost 4 bases, and 12 bases had no gene match. Germline CDR1 is SGHNT and CDR2 is YYREEE (reference sequence). In DNA form, the CDR3 reads TGTGCCAGCAGCCCCATGTTTTTCGACAGGGCCGGGGAGCTGTTTTTT. Protein product: CASSPMFFDRAGELFF. The variable domain in full, with the rest retrieved from reference TRBV5-4 and TRBJ2-2, is ETGVTQSPTHLIKTRGQQVTLRCSSQSGHNTVSWYQQALGQGPQFIFQYYREEENGRGNFPPRFSGLQFPNYSSELNVNALELDDSALYLCASSPMFFDRAGELFFGEGSRLTVL.

Comment on this clone: A read error may account for a junction end that differs from germline. J is TRBJ2-5 and V is TRBV7-7; weak D call: TRBD2 (5 bases). The CDR3 has 14 residues. Per germline, CDR1 SSHAT and CDR2 FNYEAQ (reference sequence). In DNA, the CDR3 is TGTGCTAGCAGCTTAGCGAACAGCCAAGAGACCCAGTACTTC. It translates to CASSLANSQETQYF.

The V and J genes are TRBV10-2 and TRBJ2-3; TRBD1 might be the D (6 bases). Per the germline V gene, CDR1 is WSHSY and CDR2 is SAAADI. The V and J ends lost 6 bases and 2 bases respectively, with 15 bases between them. The CDR3 runs 15 residues. CDR3 bases: TGCGCCAGCAGAGGACAGCGGCGCACCACAGATACGCAGTATTTT. Translated: CASRGQRRTTDTQYF.

V and J are TRBV7-9 and TRBJ2-1, with 11 bases matching TRBD2. The V gene's germline CDR1 is SEHNR and CDR2 FQNEAQ (reference sequence). The V segment lost 5 bases and the J segment 2 bases; nucleotides outside the gene matches: 5. CDR3 length: 16 residues. CDR3: CASSNPGLAAYNEQFF. In DNA, the CDR3 is TGTGCCAGCAGCAACCCGGGACTAGCGGCCTACAATGAGCAGTTCTTC.

CDR3 nucleotides: TGCGCCAGCAGTCAAGCCTTACAGGGGAACACCGGGGAGCTGTTTTTT. As protein: CASSQALQGNTGELFF. This sequence joins TRBV23-1 and TRBJ2-2, with a weak D call TRBD1 (6 bases). TRBV23-1 is placed among ORFs of uncertain function. The V and J ends lost 2 bases and 1 base respectively, with 11 bases between them. CDR3 length: 16 amino acids.

The chain links TRBV9 to TRBJ2-2, with 9 nucleotides matching TRBD1. Germline V gene data show CDR1 as SGDLS and CDR2 as YYNGEE. The CDR3 is 17 amino acids. V was clipped by 3 bases and J by 1 base; unmatched bases: 7. CDR3 in amino acids: CASSGGVGQGNTGELFF. CDR3 sequence (DNA): TGTGCCAGCAGCGGAGGGGTGGGACAGGGGAACACCGGGGAGCTGTTTTTT.

The CDR3 protein is CASSPRVGGNEKLFF. The CDR3 DNA is TGTGCCAGTAGTCCGAGGGTTGGGGGGAATGAAAAACTGTTTTTT. The chain couples TRBV19 to TRBJ1-4; perhaps TRBD1 as D (5 bases). Germline CDR1 and CDR2: LNHDA and SQIVND (reference sequence). The CDR3 is made up of 15 amino acids. V was shortened by 5 bases and J by 5 bases, with 15 bases between the two germline ends.

This rearrangement joins TRBV5-1 to TRBJ2-1; D remains ambiguous. The CDR3 runs to 14 residues. Germline CDR1 and CDR2: SGHRS and YFSETQ. The V end was cut by 0 bases, the J end by 2 bases, with 6 bases between. The CDR3 reads CASSLDSPYNEQFF. CDR3 coding DNA: TGCGCCAGCAGCTTGGATAGTCCCTACAATGAGCAGTTCTTC.

The chain joins TRBV18 to TRBJ1-1; D remains ambiguous. Trimming cost V 6 bases and J 3 bases, with 11 bases left between them. CDR3 size: 13 residues. Germline V gives CDR1 KGHSH, CDR2 LQKENI. Here the CDR3 DNA reads TGTGCCAGCTCCTCGATCCGGGACACTGAAGCTTTCTTT. Translated, it gives CASSSIRDTEAFF. Full variable domain (remainder filled in from reference TRBV18 and TRBJ1-1): NAGVMQNPRHLVRRRGQEARLRCSPMKGHSHVYWYRQLPEEGLKFMVYLQKENIIDESGMPKERFSAEFPKEGPSILRIQQVVRGDSAAYFCASSSIRDTEAFFGQGTRLTVV.